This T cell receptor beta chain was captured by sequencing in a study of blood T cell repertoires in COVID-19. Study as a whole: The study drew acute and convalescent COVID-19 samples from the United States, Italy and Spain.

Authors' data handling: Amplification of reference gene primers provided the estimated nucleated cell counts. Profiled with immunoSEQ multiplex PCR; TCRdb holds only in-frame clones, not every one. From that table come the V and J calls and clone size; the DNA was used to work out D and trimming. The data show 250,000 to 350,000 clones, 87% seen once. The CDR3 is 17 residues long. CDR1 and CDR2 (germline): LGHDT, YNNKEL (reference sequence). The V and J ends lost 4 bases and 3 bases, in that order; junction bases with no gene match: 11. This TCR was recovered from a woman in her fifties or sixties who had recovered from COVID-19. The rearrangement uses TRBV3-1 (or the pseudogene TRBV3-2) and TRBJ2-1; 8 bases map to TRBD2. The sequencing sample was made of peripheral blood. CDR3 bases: TGTGCCAGCAGCCCAAAATTAACTAGCGGTAACTACAATGAGCAGTTCTTC. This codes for CASSPKLTSGNYNEQFF.